Listed below are T cell receptor beta chains from one sample, sequenced in a study of T-cell reconstitution after alpha-beta-depleted transplantation in children. TCRdb re-called the PCR reads with MiXCR, one entry per CDR3 protein. The table lists 450,000 to 600,000 distinct CDR3 sequences, 32% of them singletons. This specimen consisted of PBMCs from the stem cell graft donor, obtained from the stem cell graft. These receptors originate from a human donor who donated a stem cell graft to a child with aplastic anemia. Both conserved end residues are part of each CDR3. Fields, in order: clone size, D gene, V gene, J gene, CDR3 protein, CDR3 DNA. A D gene is named only where the DNA matches it firmly. Only some rows state a clone size, as once, few, many or a class for expanded clones.

clone size: few; D gene: NA; V gene: TRBV5-6; J gene: TRBJ2-7; CDR3 protein: CASSFGRAGYEQYF; CDR3 DNA: TGTGCCAGCAGCTTTGGACGGGCGGGCTACGAGCAGTACTTC
clone size: few; D gene: NA; V gene: TRBV20-1; J gene: TRBJ1-4; CDR3 protein: CSARVVATNEKLFF; CDR3 DNA: TGCAGTGCTAGAGTGGTAGCAACTAATGAAAAACTGTTTTTT
clone size: few; D gene: TRBD1; V gene: TRBV18; J gene: TRBJ2-1; CDR3 protein: CASSRETGESYNEQFF; CDR3 DNA: TGTGCCAGCTCCCGAGAAACAGGGGAATCCTACAATGAGCAGTTCTTC
clone size: NA; D gene: NA; V gene: TRBV4-3; J gene: TRBJ2-7; CDR3 protein: CASSQDMVSSYEQYF; CDR3 DNA: TGCGCCAGCAGCCAAGATATGGTTTCCTCCTACGAGCAGTACTTC
clone size: NA; D gene: NA; V gene: TRBV6-2/TRBV6-3; J gene: TRBJ2-2; CDR3 protein: CASGGGGELFF; CDR3 DNA: TGTGCCAGCGGAGGTGGCGGGGAGCTGTTTTTT
clone size: NA; D gene: TRBD1; V gene: TRBV20-1; J gene: TRBJ2-3; CDR3 protein: CSASVGTGPADTQYF; CDR3 DNA: TGCAGTGCTAGCGTAGGGACAGGTCCGGCAGATACGCAGTATTTT
clone size: many; D gene: NA; V gene: TRBV7-2; J gene: TRBJ2-3; CDR3 protein: CASSLAGADTQYF; CDR3 DNA: TGTGCCAGCAGCTTAGCGGGAGCAGATACGCAGTATTTT
clone size: NA; D gene: NA; V gene: TRBV5-1; J gene: TRBJ1-2; CDR3 protein: CASSSQGIDYGYTF; CDR3 DNA: TGCGCCAGCAGCTCGCAGGGGATAGACTATGGCTACACCTTC
clone size: NA; D gene: TRBD2; V gene: TRBV5-6; J gene: TRBJ2-1; CDR3 protein: CASSLGRERTYNEQFF; CDR3 DNA: TGTGCCAGCAGCTTAGGGCGGGAGCGAACCTACAATGAGCAGTTCTTC
clone size: NA; D gene: NA; V gene: TRBV9; J gene: TRBJ1-4; CDR3 protein: CASSLTGGEGKLFF; CDR3 DNA: TGTGCCAGCAGCCTTACGGGGGGCGAGGGAAAACTGTTTTTT
clone size: few; D gene: NA; V gene: TRBV19; J gene: TRBJ1-5; CDR3 protein: CASSTIRYGDNQPQHF; CDR3 DNA: TGTGCCAGTAGTACAATCCGGTACGGGGACAATCAGCCCCAGCATTTT
clone size: NA; D gene: NA; V gene: TRBV6-2/TRBV6-3; J gene: TRBJ2-1; CDR3 protein: CASSSRQYEQFF; CDR3 DNA: TGTGCCAGCAGTTCGAGACAATATGAGCAGTTCTTC
clone size: NA; D gene: NA; V gene: TRBV7-2; J gene: TRBJ1-2; CDR3 protein: CASSSSLGASDGYTF; CDR3 DNA: TGTGCCAGCAGCTCCTCTTTGGGGGCGTCGGACGGCTACACCTTC
clone size: NA; D gene: TRBD2; V gene: TRBV4-3; J gene: TRBJ2-2; CDR3 protein: CASSQLAGGPNTGELFF; CDR3 DNA: TGCGCCAGCAGTCAGCTAGCGGGAGGTCCGAACACCGGGGAGCTGTTTTTT
clone size: many; D gene: TRBD2; V gene: TRBV29-1; J gene: TRBJ2-4; CDR3 protein: CSVAGPQGGAKNIQYF; CDR3 DNA: TGCAGCGTCGCAGGGCCCCAGGGAGGGGCCAAAAACATTCAGTACTTC
clone size: NA; D gene: NA; V gene: TRBV12-2; J gene: TRBJ2-3; CDR3 protein: CASRFGGRASGRTDTQYF; CDR3 DNA: TGTGCAAGTCGCTTCGGCGGGAGGGCCTCGGGGCGCACAGATACGCAGTATTTT
clone size: NA; D gene: NA; V gene: TRBV20-1; J gene: TRBJ1-6; CDR3 protein: CSAKTFQDWNSPLHF; CDR3 DNA: TGCAGTGCTAAAACCTTTCAGGATTGGAATTCACCCCTCCACTTT
clone size: NA; D gene: NA; V gene: TRBV7-2; J gene: TRBJ1-1; CDR3 protein: CASSLEAAVNTEAFF; CDR3 DNA: TGTGCCAGCAGCTTAGAGGCGGCGGTGAACACTGAAGCTTTCTTT
clone size: NA; D gene: TRBD1; V gene: TRBV18; J gene: TRBJ1-4; CDR3 protein: CASSPRPDRGEKLFF; CDR3 DNA: TGTGCCAGCTCACCGCGACCGGACAGGGGTGAAAAACTGTTTTTT
clone size: few; D gene: NA; V gene: TRBV12-5; J gene: TRBJ1-1; CDR3 protein: CASGLGPQGSAFF; CDR3 DNA: TGTGCTAGTGGTTTGGGACCACAGGGTAGTGCTTTCTTT
clone size: NA; D gene: NA; V gene: TRBV25-1; J gene: TRBJ1-2; CDR3 protein: CASSEPGGGAGGYTF; CDR3 DNA: TGTGCCAGCAGTGAACCGGGGGGGGGCGCTGGTGGCTACACCTTC